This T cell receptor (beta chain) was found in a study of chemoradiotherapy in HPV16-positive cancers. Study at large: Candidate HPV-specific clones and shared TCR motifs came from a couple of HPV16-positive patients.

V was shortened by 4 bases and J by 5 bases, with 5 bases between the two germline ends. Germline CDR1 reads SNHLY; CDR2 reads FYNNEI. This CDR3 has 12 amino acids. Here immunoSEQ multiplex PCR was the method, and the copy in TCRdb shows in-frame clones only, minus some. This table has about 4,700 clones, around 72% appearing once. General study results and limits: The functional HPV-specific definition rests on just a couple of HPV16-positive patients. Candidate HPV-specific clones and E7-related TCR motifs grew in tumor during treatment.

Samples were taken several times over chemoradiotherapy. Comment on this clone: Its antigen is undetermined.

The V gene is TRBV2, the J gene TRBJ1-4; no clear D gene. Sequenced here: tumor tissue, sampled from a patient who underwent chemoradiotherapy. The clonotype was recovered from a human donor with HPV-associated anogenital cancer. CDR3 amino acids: CASSGVNEKLFF. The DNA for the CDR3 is TGTGCCAGCAGTGGCGTCAATGAAAAACTGTTTTTT.